The 13 T cell receptor beta chains below come from one sample, sequenced in a study of blood T cells in healthy people across ages (dated by TCRdb to between 2015 and 2016). The receptor library was made with 5' RACE. The instrument given in TCRdb is Illumina HiSeq 2500. A second PCR of about 6 to 11 cycles was performed with a sample-barcoded 5' primer and a J-beta primer mix. TCRdb cleaned the public reads at Q25 with fastp, built clones with MiXCR and kept in-frame beta chains. Duplicate CDR3 protein sequences are folded into a single record with the most common DNA and genes. Recorded for this sample are approximately 600,000 distinct CDR3 sequences; 58% of them occurred a single time. Of the sample, roughly 34% is held by the ten largest clones. Sample: blood. The receptors shown here come from a man between 60 and 75 years old in good health.

This clonotype appeared a few times. The chain couples TRBV4-1 to TRBJ2-1, with D perhaps TRBD1 (6 bases). The end of the DNA fits TRBJ2-7 better, so the J call may be wrong. The CDR3 sequence is 15 residues long. The germline V gene encodes CDR1 MGHRA and CDR2 YSYEKL. CDR3 in amino acids: CASSPRTVTYNEQYF. The CDR3, as DNA: TGCGCCAGCAGCCCTCGGACAGTGACGTACAATGAGCAGTACTTC.

This chain uses TRBV25-1 with TRBJ2-5, with D unclear. V was clipped by 11 bases and J by 4 bases, with 11 bases between them. The CDR3 covers 11 residues. Germline CDR1 is MGHDK and CDR2 is SYGVNS. The chain's CDR3 is CACSPGETQYF. As DNA, the CDR3 is TGTGCCTGCTCACCTGGAGAGACCCAGTACTTC.

V is TRBV4-1 and J is TRBJ2-1; D assignment may be TRBD1 or TRBD2 (5 bases each). Germline CDR1 is MGHRA and CDR2 is YSYEKL. The CDR3 totals 12 residues. V was cut by 4 bases and J by 6 bases, with 7 bases left in between. CDR3 region: CASSRGSNEQFF. The CDR3 nucleotides read TGCGCCAGCAGCCGGGGGAGCAATGAGCAGTTCTTC.

The chain combines TRBV6-5 with TRBJ1-2; 7 bases fit TRBD1. With V trimmed by 0 bases and J by 4 bases, 11 bases remained unmatched. CDR1 MNHEY and CDR2 SVGAGI come from the germline V gene. The CDR3 extends over 17 amino acids. CDR3 bases: TGTGCCAGCAGTTACTCGGCCAACAGGGGTCACTTCTATGGCTACACCTTC. Protein sequence: CASSYSANRGHFYGYTF.

This clonotype was detected a few times. The V gene is TRBV28, the J gene TRBJ2-7; D is uncertain. This CDR3 region has 13 residues. Germline V gene sequence: CDR1 MDHEN, CDR2 SYDVKM. Trimming took 6 bases from V and 2 from J, leaving 11 bases between them. CDR3 in amino acids: CASRGSGTYEQYF. CDR3 DNA sequence: TGTGCCAGCAGGGGCTCAGGCACCTACGAGCAGTACTTC.

V and J are TRBV7-9 and TRBJ2-1; TRBD2 matches 11 bases. Germline V CDR1 and CDR2: SEHNR, FQNEAQ (reference sequence). The V and J ends lost 3 bases and 8 bases, in that order; junction bases with no gene match: 6. The length of the CDR3 is 15 residues. The CDR3 loop reads CASSFYSGGADEQFF. CDR3 DNA: TGTGCCAGCAGCTTTTATAGCGGGGGGGCCGATGAGCAGTTCTTC.

This clonotype was found a few times. The CDR3 nucleotides read TGCGCCAGCAGCCTGAGTATGCTAGCGGGGATCCTGCAGACCCAGTACTTC. Translated: CASSLSMLAGILQTQYF. The genes are TRBV5-1 and TRBJ2-5; 9 bases match TRBD2. With 4 bases clipped from V and 6 bases from J, the junction kept 16 bases outside the gene matches. The CDR3 sequence is 17 residues long. Germline CDR1 and CDR2: SGHRS and YFSETQ.

This chain links TRBV3-1 with TRBJ2-3; 14 bases match TRBD2. Germline assignment: CDR1 LGHDT and CDR2 YNNKEL (reference sequence). J was trimmed by 4 bases and V by 4 bases; bases with no gene match: 10. CDR3 size: 18 residues. CDR3 DNA: TGTGCCAGCAGCCGAGGACTAGCGGGGGGTTTAGGCGCAGATACGCAGTATTTT. This encodes CASSRGLAGGLGADTQYF.

A few counts support this clonotype. This chain joins TRBV2 and TRBJ2-5; D may correspond to TRBD1 or TRBD2 (5 bases each). The germline CDR1 and CDR2 sequences are SNHLY and FYNNEI. The CDR3 contains 14 residues. Deletions cut 7 bases from V and 2 bases from J, with 14 bases between. The CDR3 here is CASKTERVQETQYF. The CDR3, as DNA: TGTGCCAGCAAGACAGAGAGGGTACAAGAGACCCAGTACTTC.

The chain couples TRBV5-1 to TRBJ2-7; D is perhaps TRBD2 (6 bases). CDR1 is SGHRS, CDR2 YFSETQ, per germline. There are 16 residues in the CDR3. Trimming took off 6 bases at V and 3 bases at J, with 22 bases between the two ends. The CDR3 DNA reads TGCGCCAGCACCTCCGGGACTCATCTAGCGAGCTACGAGCAGTACTTC. Protein sequence: CASTSGTHLASYEQYF. Complete variable domain (other parts from reference TRBV5-1 and TRBJ2-7): KAGVTQTPRYLIKTRGQQVTLSCSPISGHRSVSWYQQTPGQGLQFLFEYFSETQRNKGNFPGRFSGRQFSNSRSEMNVSTLELGDSALYLCASTSGTHLASYEQYFGPGTRLTVT.

The rearrangement uses TRBV6-5 and TRBJ2-6; D is possibly TRBD1 (5 bases). Germline CDR1 MNHEY, CDR2 SVGAGI. V dropped 0 bases and J dropped 2 bases, with 8 bases sitting between them. The CDR3 has 16 residues. The CDR3 region has the DNA TGTGCCAGCAGTTACTCCCAGGGCCCTGGGGCCAACGTCCTGACTTTC. Translated: CASSYSQGPGANVLTF.

The CDR3 protein is CSAAPAVDYGYTF. The CDR3 DNA reads as TGCAGTGCTGCCCCAGCGGTAGACTATGGCTACACCTTC. V usage is TRBV20-1 and J usage is TRBJ1-2; D gene ambiguous. This CDR3 has 13 amino acids. Trimming cost V 5 bases and J 3 bases, with 13 bases left between them. Germline V lookup: CDR1 DFQATT, CDR2 SNEGSKA (reference sequence).

A few counts support this clonotype. At one end the junction does not follow the germline gene, possibly because of a read error. This chain uses TRBV13 with TRBJ2-1; 9 bases align to TRBD2. Looked up from germline, CDR1 is PRHDT and CDR2 is FYEKMQ (reference sequence). The CDR3 is 17 amino acids. Here the CDR3 DNA reads TGTGCCAGCAGATTAGAGGGCGGGGGGGCGAACTACAATGAGCAGTTCTTC. Its protein is CASRLEGGGANYNEQFF.